Listed here are 14 T cell receptor beta chains from one sample, sequenced in a study of molecular identifiers for immune sequencing clone quantification. A single record per CDR3 protein comes from TCRdb applying MiXCR to the PCR reads. The sample contains approximately 680,000 distinct CDR3 sequences, roughly 25% of which appear only once. Material: naive CD8+ T cells from blood, with Jurkat cell RNA spiked in. The subset here: FACS-sorted CD8+CD4-CCR7+CD45RA+ naive T cells. The source of these receptors is a human donor in good health. Some libraries in this study had Jurkat cell RNA spiked in.

This clonotype was recorded a few times. V usage is TRBV7-9 and J usage is TRBJ2-1; D unclear. The germline CDR1 and CDR2 sequences are SEHNR and FQNEAQ (reference sequence). V was trimmed by 2 bases and J by 4 bases, leaving 12 bases between them. CDR3 size: 15 residues. CDR3 coding DNA: TGTGCCAGCAGCTTAACCCTCCTGGAGTACAATGAGCAGTTCTTC. Translation gives CASSLTLLEYNEQFF.

The chain is built from TRBV7-9 and TRBJ1-6, with D unclear. There are 11 residues in the CDR3. CDR1 and CDR2 from the germline V gene are SEHNR and FQNEAQ (reference sequence). The germline V and J ends were trimmed by 7 bases and 12 bases, with 10 bases remaining between them. The CDR3 is CASTNTQPLHF. In nucleotides, the CDR3 is TGTGCCAGCACCAATACACAACCCCTCCACTTT.

Turning to this clonotype: A much larger clone differs from this one at a single base, so this may be a read error. The V and J genes are TRBV6-5 and TRBJ1-5, with TRBD1 as a possible D gene (5 bases). The germline V gene encodes CDR1 MNHEY and CDR2 SVGAGI. The CDR3 has 13 residues. V was pared by 8 bases and J by 5 bases, with 13 bases between. The CDR3 spells CASGGRDDQPQHF. The CDR3 DNA reads as TGTGCCAGCGGTGGCAGGGACGATCAGCCCCAGCATTTT.

The chain recombines TRBV6-6 with TRBJ2-7; 9 nucleotides match TRBD2. CDR1 is MNHNY, CDR2 SVGAGI, per germline (reference sequence). The CDR3 has 14 residues. The V and J ends lost 2 bases and 2 bases, in that order; junction bases with no gene match: 1. For the CDR3, the DNA is TGTGCCAGCAGTTACGGCGGGGGGGCCTACGAGCAGTACTTC. Encoded protein: CASSYGGGAYEQYF.

As regards this clonotype: Germline is not matched at one junction end, which may reflect a read error. This chain uses TRBV12-3 or TRBV12-4 with TRBJ1-5, with D perhaps TRBD1 (5 bases). This CDR3 has 19 amino acids. CDR3 amino acids: CASSLGDIHRDAGNQPQHF. CDR3 nucleotides: TGTGCCAGCAGTTTAGGTGATATTCATCGGGACGCAGGCAACCAGCCCCAGCATTTT.

The chain joins TRBV20-1 to TRBJ2-1; D possibly corresponds to TRBD2 (5 bases). The germline V gene has CDR1 DFQATT and CDR2 SNEGSKA (reference sequence). The CDR3 is 13 amino acids. V gave up 2 bases and J gave up 7 bases, with 12 bases separating them. This CDR3 reads CSARFGSWNEQFF. Here the CDR3 DNA reads TGCAGTGCTAGATTTGGGAGTTGGAATGAGCAGTTCTTC.

In its sample, this clonotype was seen once. Sequence at one end of the junction differs from germline and may be a read error. The chain combines TRBV14 with TRBJ1-2, with D unresolved. The CDR3 length is 13 residues. CDR1 SGHDN and CDR2 FVKESK come from the germline V gene. CDR3 region: CASSQVQLYGYNF. CDR3 bases: TGTGCCAGCAGCCAAGTACAGCTCTATGGCTACAACTTC.

This clonotype was detected once. The rearrangement uses TRBV12-3 or TRBV12-4 and TRBJ1-1; D gene ambiguous. The CDR3 has 13 residues. The V and J ends lost 6 bases and 6 bases respectively, with 14 bases between them. CDR3 amino acids: CASSLILYAEAFF. In nucleotides, the CDR3 is TGTGCCAGCAGCCTCATATTATACGCTGAAGCTTTCTTT.

This rearrangement joins TRBV19 to TRBJ2-2; D possibly corresponds to TRBD1 (5 bases). This CDR3 is built from 15 residues. Germline values: CDR1 LNHDA, CDR2 SQIVND (reference sequence). Trimming took off 3 bases at V and 4 bases at J, with 12 bases between the two ends. The CDR3 DNA reads as TGTGCCAGTAGTATCGCGACAGCCTCCACCGGGGAGCTGTTTTTT. Its translation is CASSIATASTGELFF.

CDR3 protein: CASSLAGALQETQYF. DNA of the CDR3: TGTGCCAGCAGCTTAGCGGGAGCCCTCCAAGAGACCCAGTACTTC. The chain carries TRBV7-9 and TRBJ2-5, with D perhaps matching TRBD2 (5 bases). Per the germline V gene, CDR1 is SEHNR and CDR2 is FQNEAQ (reference sequence). The CDR3 runs 15 residues. Trimming stripped 0 bases from V and 1 base from J, with 9 bases between.

This clonotype was observed at least ten times. The gene calls are TRBV5-6 and TRBJ2-3; 7 bases agree with TRBD2. CDR1 is SGHDT, CDR2 YYEEEE, per germline. The trim removed 1 base at V and 0 bases at J, leaving 11 bases unmatched. This CDR3 spans 18 amino acids. CDR3 coding DNA: TGTGCCAGCAGCTTGAAGGCGCAGCGGGGAGGTAGCACAGATACGCAGTATTTT. It is translated as CASSLKAQRGGSTDTQYF.

This clonotype was seen only a few times. The V and J genes are TRBV5-4 and TRBJ1-1; a possible D gene is TRBD1 (6 bases). The CDR3 covers 14 residues. V lost 0 bases and J 2 bases, leaving 8 bases between the germline ends. Germline CDR1 reads SGHNT; CDR2 reads YYREEE (reference sequence). In DNA form, the CDR3 reads TGTGCCAGCAGCTTGGATGGGACAAACACTGAAGCTTTCTTT. Protein product: CASSLDGTNTEAFF.

Comments on this clonotype: Being one base from a much bigger clone, this may be a read error. The chain joins TRBV28 to TRBJ2-5; 8 bases match TRBD1. The CDR3 has 16 residues. Germline values: CDR1 MDHEN, CDR2 SYDVKM. The CDR3 protein is CASSLSGGTGQGTQYF. CDR3 nucleotides: TGTGCCAGCAGTTTATCAGGGGGGACAGGCCAAGGGACCCAGTACTTC.

This clonotype was counted between two and nine times. The V call is TRBV7-6, the J call TRBJ2-7; 7 bases line up with TRBD2. The CDR3 runs to 17 residues. Looked up from germline, CDR1 is SGHVS and CDR2 is FNYEAQ. The V segment lost 1 base and the J segment 5 bases; nucleotides outside the gene matches: 14. CDR3 region: CASSLGFAGERGNEQYF. In DNA, the CDR3 is TGTGCCAGCAGCTTAGGTTTTGCGGGGGAAAGGGGTAACGAGCAGTACTTC.